The next 19 T cell receptor beta chains were all read from a single sample in a study of spatial heterogeneity in lung cancer. TCRdb recomputed calls from the 5' RACE reads with MiXCR, one row per CDR3 protein. The repertoire holds about 23,000 distinct CDR3 sequences, with about 4.7% as singletons. This sample's time point: sample taken at primary tumor resection. The authors sequenced whole RNA from tumor, nontumor lung or frozen PBMC without sorting. The sample in question was PBMCs, obtained at surgery. The receptor set was obtained from a male donor with early-stage non-small cell lung cancer.

This clonotype was detected many times. V gene TRBV6-5 combines with J gene TRBJ2-7, with no clear D. The CDR3 totals 14 residues. V was pared by 4 bases and J by 0 bases, with 10 bases between. The germline CDR1 and CDR2 sequences are MNHEY and SVGAGI. This chain's CDR3 is CASSSRSSSYEQYF. The CDR3, as DNA: TGTGCCAGCAGTTCCCGGTCGAGCTCCTACGAGCAGTACTTC.

Many counts were recorded for this clonotype. V gene TRBV27 combines with J gene TRBJ1-2; 7 nucleotides line up with TRBD1. With 6 bases clipped from V and 5 bases from J, the junction kept 12 bases outside the gene matches. Germline CDR1 reads MNHEY; CDR2 reads SMNVEV (reference sequence). The CDR3 contains 15 residues. The CDR3 sequence is CASRARTGEGYGYTF. The CDR3 DNA follows: TGTGCCAGCAGAGCCCGGACAGGAGAGGGGTATGGCTACACCTTC.

This clonotype came up many times. The chain uses TRBV6-1 and TRBJ2-5, with 7 bases lining up with TRBD2. V lost 6 bases and J lost 2; bases outside the gene matches: 15. The V gene's germline CDR1 is MNHNS and CDR2 SASEGT. The CDR3 is 17 amino acids. CDR3 coding DNA: TGTGCCAGCAGGTCGAGAGGACTAGTGCTTTTACAAGAGACCCAGTACTTC. It specifies CASRSRGLVLLQETQYF.

V is TRBV28 and J is TRBJ2-2; a weak D match, TRBD1 (5 bases). This CDR3 is 14 amino acids long. The germline CDR1 and CDR2 sequences are MDHEN and SYDVKM. V lost 4 bases to trimming and J lost 3 bases, with 9 bases between them. As DNA, the CDR3 is TGTGCCAGCAGTTCCGACAGTGACACCGGGGAGCTGTTTTTT. Translation gives CASSSDSDTGELFF.

This clonotype was seen just once. The CDR3 here is CASSLSGNEQFF. The CDR3 nucleotides read TGTGCCAGCAGCCTTAGCGGCAATGAGCAGTTCTTC. The rearrangement uses TRBV9 and TRBJ2-1; D is perhaps TRBD2 (6 bases). Germline loops: CDR1 SGDLS, CDR2 YYNGEE. This CDR3 spans 12 amino acids. V was trimmed by 4 bases and J by 6 bases, leaving 8 bases between them.

This clonotype was observed many times. The chain combines TRBV6-1 with TRBJ2-1; D is perhaps TRBD1 (7 bases). From germline, CDR1 is MNHNS and CDR2 SASEGT. Trimming took off 8 bases at V and 6 bases at J, with 20 bases between the two ends. CDR3 length: 15 residues. CDR3 in DNA: TGTGCCAGCCTAGACGGGCCCCAGGGGGGCAATGAGCAGTTCTTC. Translation gives CASLDGPQGGNEQFF.

The chain employs TRBV7-3 and TRBJ2-1; TRBD2 matches at 11 bases. Germline trimming cut 5 bases from V and 15 bases from J; bases unmatched to any gene: 15. This CDR3 has 15 residues. Germline V gene sequence: CDR1 SGHTA, CDR2 FQGTGA. The CDR3 is CASSDYGVAGGPRFF. Written as DNA, the CDR3 is TGTGCCAGCAGCGATTATGGAGTAGCGGGAGGGCCGCGGTTCTTC.

This clonotype was found many times. The chain combines TRBV12-3 or TRBV12-4 with TRBJ1-4, with D tentatively TRBD1 (6 bases). Trimming took 4 bases from V and 5 from J, leaving 11 bases between them. This CDR3 has 14 amino acids. DNA of the CDR3: TGTGCCAGCAGTTCAACAGGGCTCAATGAAAAACTGTTTTTT. This codes for CASSSTGLNEKLFF.

In this sample, this clonotype turned up many times. The chain employs TRBV20-1 and TRBJ2-1, with 7 bases aligning to TRBD2. The CDR3 is made up of 14 amino acids. The trim removed 6 bases at V and 6 bases at J, leaving 11 bases unmatched. In germline, CDR1 is DFQATT, CDR2 SNEGSKA (reference sequence). CDR3 residues: CSASTGLKTNEQFF. The CDR3 nucleotides are TGCAGTGCCTCCACGGGACTAAAGACCAATGAGCAGTTCTTC.

Ten or more counts support this clonotype. The chain is built from TRBV6-5 and TRBJ1-1; 9 positions agree with TRBD1. From germline, CDR1 is MNHEY and CDR2 SVGAGI. V shed 6 bases and J 7 bases; nucleotides not matched to a gene: 12. The CDR3 contains 15 residues. CDR3 sequence reads: CASRYGTGSTSEAFF. CDR3 nucleotides: TGTGCCAGCAGATACGGGACAGGGAGTACAAGTGAAGCTTTCTTT.

This clonotype was seen ten or more times. This chain uses TRBV3-1 with TRBJ2-2; 10 bases are shared with TRBD1. The junction had 9 bases not matched to a gene; V was cut back by 4 bases and J by 7 bases. Germline CDR1 is LGHDT and CDR2 is YNNKEL (reference sequence). This CDR3 spans 16 amino acids. The CDR3 region is CASSPPGQGRVGELFF. DNA of the CDR3: TGTGCCAGCAGCCCACCGGGACAGGGGAGGGTCGGGGAGCTGTTTTTT.

This clonotype was counted ten times or more. V usage is TRBV28 and J usage is TRBJ1-4; D is unresolved. CDR1 MDHEN and CDR2 SYDVKM come from the germline V gene. CDR3 size: 14 residues. The V gene lost 6 bases and the J gene lost 4 bases, with 12 bases spanning the gap. DNA of the CDR3: TGTGCCAGCAGAGGCCATTCTGGTAATGAAAAACTGTTTTTT. Translating gives CASRGHSGNEKLFF.

The sample holds many counts of this clonotype. V is TRBV24-1 and J is TRBJ2-7; 10 nucleotides line up with TRBD1. This CDR3 has 15 residues. After removal of 4 bases from V and 3 bases from J, the junction contained 5 bases not matched to a gene. The germline gives CDR1 KGHDR, CDR2 SFDVKD. The CDR3 nucleotides read TGTGCCACCAGTGACGAGACAGGGGGCCTCTACGAGCAGTACTTC. Translation: CATSDETGGLYEQYF.

This clonotype was recorded many times. This chain links TRBV10-3 with TRBJ2-5, with 7 bases identical to TRBD2. The CDR3 runs to 12 residues. Germline CDR1 ENHRY, CDR2 SYGVKD. J gave up 3 bases and V 11 bases, and 6 bases lay outside the gene matches. CDR3 coding DNA: TGTGCCTCCCGGGGGAGGGAAGAGACCCAGTACTTC. Residues: CASRGREETQYF.

This clonotype was detected ten times or more. In nucleotides, the CDR3 is TGTGCCAGTATTTCGGGCGGGAACACCTACGAGCAGTACTTC. Its protein product is CASISGGNTYEQYF. This sequence joins TRBV28 and TRBJ2-7; TRBD2 might be the D (6 bases). The CDR3 consists of 14 residues. Looked up from germline, CDR1 is MDHEN and CDR2 is SYDVKM. The V gene lost 9 bases and the J gene lost 2 bases, with 17 bases spanning the gap.

Ten or more counts support this clonotype. The chain carries TRBV11-2 and TRBJ2-5, with TRBD2 identical over 12 bases. Germline CDR1 reads SGHAT; CDR2 reads FQNNGV. This CDR3 comprises 17 residues. The V gene end was trimmed by 4 bases and the J gene end by 1 base; junction bases not matched to a gene: 7. The CDR3 protein is CASSSGSSGGAQETQYF. CDR3 in DNA: TGTGCCAGCAGCTCCGGCTCTAGCGGGGGGGCCCAAGAGACCCAGTACTTC. The whole variable domain, remainder taken from reference TRBV11-2 and TRBJ2-5, is EAGVAQSPRYKIIEKRQSVAFWCNPISGHATLYWYQQILGQGPKLLIQFQNNGVVDDSQLPKDRFSAERLKGVDSTLKIQPAKLEDSAVYLCASSSGSSGGAQETQYFGPGTRLLVL.

The chain has TRBV19 and TRBJ1-5, with D uncertain. Germline V gene data show CDR1 as LNHDA and CDR2 as SQIVND (reference sequence). This CDR3 comprises 13 residues. V gave up 7 bases and J gave up 1 base, with 8 bases separating them. The CDR3 coding sequence is TGTGCCAGTATGGACGGCAGCAATCAGCCCCAGCATTTT. Amino acid sequence: CASMDGSNQPQHF.

This clonotype was observed at least ten times. This chain joins TRBV11-2 and TRBJ1-6; TRBD1 might be the D (5 bases). V was clipped by 3 bases and J by 0 bases, with 6 bases between them. Germline CDR1 reads SGHAT; CDR2 reads FQNNGV. The CDR3 is 15 amino acids. The DNA of the CDR3 is TGTGCCAGCAGCTTGACAGACTCCTATAATTCACCCCTCCACTTT. Translation: CASSLTDSYNSPLHF.

In its sample, this clonotype was seen many times. This rearrangement joins TRBV11-1 to TRBJ2-5; D possibly corresponds to TRBD1 (5 bases). V lost 6 bases and J lost 3, with 11 bases in between. From germline, CDR1 is SGHAT and CDR2 FQDESV (reference sequence). CDR3 length equals 13 residues. CDR3 nucleotides: TGTGCCAGCAGAGTCGACAGTAAAGAGACCCAGTACTTC. It encodes CASRVDSKETQYF.